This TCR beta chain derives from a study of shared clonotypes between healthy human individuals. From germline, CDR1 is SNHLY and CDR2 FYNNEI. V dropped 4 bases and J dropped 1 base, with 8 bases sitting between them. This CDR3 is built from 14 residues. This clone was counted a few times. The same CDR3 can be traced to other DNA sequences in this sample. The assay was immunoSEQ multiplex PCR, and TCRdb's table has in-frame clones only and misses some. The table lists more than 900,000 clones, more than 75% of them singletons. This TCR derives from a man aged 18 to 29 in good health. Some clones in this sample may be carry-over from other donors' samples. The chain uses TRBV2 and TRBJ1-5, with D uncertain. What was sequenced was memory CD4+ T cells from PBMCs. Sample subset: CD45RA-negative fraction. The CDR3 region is CASSADSSNQPQHF. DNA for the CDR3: TGTGCCAGCAGTGCAGATTCAAGCAATCAGCCCCAGCATTTT.